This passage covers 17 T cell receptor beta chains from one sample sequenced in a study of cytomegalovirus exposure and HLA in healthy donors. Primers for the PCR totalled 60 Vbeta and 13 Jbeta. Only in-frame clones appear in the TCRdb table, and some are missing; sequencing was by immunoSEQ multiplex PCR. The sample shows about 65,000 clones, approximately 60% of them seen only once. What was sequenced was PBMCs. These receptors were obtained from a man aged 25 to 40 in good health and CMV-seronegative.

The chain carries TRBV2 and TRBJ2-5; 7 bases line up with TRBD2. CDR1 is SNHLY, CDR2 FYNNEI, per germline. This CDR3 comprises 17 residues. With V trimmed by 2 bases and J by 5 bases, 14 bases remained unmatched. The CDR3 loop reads CASSELSGDPGGETQYF. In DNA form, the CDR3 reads TGTGCCAGCAGTGAATTGAGCGGGGACCCCGGGGGGGAGACCCAGTACTTC. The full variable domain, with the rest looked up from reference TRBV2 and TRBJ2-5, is EPEVTQTPSHQVTQMGQEVILRCVPISNHLYFYWYRQILGQKVEFLVSFYNNEISEKSEIFDDQFSVERPDGSNFTLKIRSTKLEDSAMYFCASSELSGDPGGETQYFGPGTRLLVL.

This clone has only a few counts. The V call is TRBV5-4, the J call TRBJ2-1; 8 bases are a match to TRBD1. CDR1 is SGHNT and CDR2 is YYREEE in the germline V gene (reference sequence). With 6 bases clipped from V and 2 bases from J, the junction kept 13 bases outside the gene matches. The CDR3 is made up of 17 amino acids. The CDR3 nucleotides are TGTGCCAGCACCCTGGGCAGGGGGCGGGGCGCCTACAATGAGCAGTTCTTC. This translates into CASTLGRGRGAYNEQFF. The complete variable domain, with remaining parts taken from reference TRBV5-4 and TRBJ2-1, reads ETGVTQSPTHLIKTRGQQVTLRCSSQSGHNTVSWYQQALGQGPQFIFQYYREEENGRGNFPPRFSGLQFPNYSSELNVNALELDDSALYLCASTLGRGRGAYNEQFFGPGTRLTVL.

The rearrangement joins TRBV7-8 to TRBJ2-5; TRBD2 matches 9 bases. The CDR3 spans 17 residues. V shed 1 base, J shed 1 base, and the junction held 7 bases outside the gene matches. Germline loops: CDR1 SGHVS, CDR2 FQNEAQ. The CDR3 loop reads CASSLVAGGGAQETQYF. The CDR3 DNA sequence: TGTGCCAGCAGCTTAGTAGCCGGCGGGGGGGCCCAAGAGACCCAGTACTTC. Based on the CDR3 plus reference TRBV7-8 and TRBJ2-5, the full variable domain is GAGVSQSPRYKVAKRGQDVALRCDPISGHVSLFWYQQALGQGPEFLTYFQNEAQLDKSGLPSDRFFAERPEGSVSTLKIQRTQQEDSAVYLCASSLVAGGGAQETQYFGPGTRLLVL.

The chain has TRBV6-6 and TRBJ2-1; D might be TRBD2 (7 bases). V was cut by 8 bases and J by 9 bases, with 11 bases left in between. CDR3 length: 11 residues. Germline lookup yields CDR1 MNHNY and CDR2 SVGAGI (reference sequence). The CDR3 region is CASGGAAEQFF. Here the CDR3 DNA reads TGTGCCAGCGGGGGGGCCGCTGAGCAGTTCTTC.

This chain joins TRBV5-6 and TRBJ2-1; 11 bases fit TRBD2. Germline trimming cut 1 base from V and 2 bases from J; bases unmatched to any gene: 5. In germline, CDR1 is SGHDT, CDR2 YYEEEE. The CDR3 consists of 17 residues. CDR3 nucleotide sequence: TGTGCCAGCAGCTTGCCCCGACTAGCGGGGACCTACAATGAGCAGTTCTTC. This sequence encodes CASSLPRLAGTYNEQFF.

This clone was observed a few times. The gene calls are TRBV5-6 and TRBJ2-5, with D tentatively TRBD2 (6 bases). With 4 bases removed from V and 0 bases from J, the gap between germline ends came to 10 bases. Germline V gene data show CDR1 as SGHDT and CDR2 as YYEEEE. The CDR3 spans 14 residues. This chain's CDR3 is CASSPGLNQETQYF. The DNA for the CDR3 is TGTGCCAGCAGCCCAGGACTAAACCAAGAGACCCAGTACTTC.

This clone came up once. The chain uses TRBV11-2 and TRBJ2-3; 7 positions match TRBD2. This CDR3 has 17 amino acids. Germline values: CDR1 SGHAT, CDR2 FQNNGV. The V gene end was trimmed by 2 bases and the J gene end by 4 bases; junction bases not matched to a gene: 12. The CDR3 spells CASSLIGSSGVSDTQYF. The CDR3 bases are TGTGCCAGCAGCTTAATTGGATCGAGCGGGGTTTCAGATACGCAGTATTTT.

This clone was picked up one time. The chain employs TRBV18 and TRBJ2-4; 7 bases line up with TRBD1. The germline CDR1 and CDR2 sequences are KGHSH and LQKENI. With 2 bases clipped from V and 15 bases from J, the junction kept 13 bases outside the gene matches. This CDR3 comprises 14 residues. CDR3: CASSPGLGTETTYF. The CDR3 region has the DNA TGTGCCAGCTCACCAGGTTTAGGGACAGAGACAACGTACTTC.

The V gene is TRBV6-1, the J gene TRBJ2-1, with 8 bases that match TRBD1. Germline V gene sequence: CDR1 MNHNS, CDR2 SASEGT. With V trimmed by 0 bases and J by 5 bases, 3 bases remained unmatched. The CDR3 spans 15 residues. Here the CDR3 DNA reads TGTGCCAGCAGTGAAGCGGACAGGGAAAACAATGAGCAGTTCTTC. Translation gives CASSEADRENNEQFF.

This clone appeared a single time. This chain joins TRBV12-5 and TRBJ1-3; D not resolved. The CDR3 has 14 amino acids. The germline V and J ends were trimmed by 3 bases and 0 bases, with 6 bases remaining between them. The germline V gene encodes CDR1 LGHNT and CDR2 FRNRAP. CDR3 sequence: CASGFQASGNTIYF. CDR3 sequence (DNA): TGTGCTAGTGGTTTTCAAGCCTCTGGAAACACCATATATTTT. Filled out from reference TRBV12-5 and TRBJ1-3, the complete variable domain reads DARVTQTPRHKVTEMGQEVTMRCQPILGHNTVFWYRQTMMQGLELLAYFRNRAPLDDSGMPKDRFSAEMPDATLATLKIQPSEPRDSAVYFCASGFQASGNTIYFGEGSWLTVV.

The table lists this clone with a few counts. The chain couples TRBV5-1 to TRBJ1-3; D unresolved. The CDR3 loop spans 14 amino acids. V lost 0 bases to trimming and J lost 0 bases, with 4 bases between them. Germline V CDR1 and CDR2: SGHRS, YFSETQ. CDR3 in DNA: TGCGCCAGCAGCTTGGTCAGCTCTGGAAACACCATATATTTT. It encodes CASSLVSSGNTIYF.

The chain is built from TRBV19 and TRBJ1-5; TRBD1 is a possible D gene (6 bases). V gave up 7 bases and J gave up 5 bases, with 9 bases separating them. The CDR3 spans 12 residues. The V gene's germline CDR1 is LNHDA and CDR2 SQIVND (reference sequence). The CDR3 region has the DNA TGTGCCAGTACGTCAGGGGATCAGCCCCAGCATTTT. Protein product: CASTSGDQPQHF.

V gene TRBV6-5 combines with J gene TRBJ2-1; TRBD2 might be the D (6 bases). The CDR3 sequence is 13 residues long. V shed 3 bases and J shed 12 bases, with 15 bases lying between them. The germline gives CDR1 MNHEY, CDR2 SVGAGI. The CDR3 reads CASSYTGVAGQFF. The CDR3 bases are TGTGCCAGCAGTTATACGGGGGTGGCCGGGCAGTTCTTC.

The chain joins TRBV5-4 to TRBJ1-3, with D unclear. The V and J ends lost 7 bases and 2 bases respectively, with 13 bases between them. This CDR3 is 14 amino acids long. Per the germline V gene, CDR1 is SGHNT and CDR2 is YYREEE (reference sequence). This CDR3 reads CASANRGAGNTIYF. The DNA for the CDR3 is TGTGCCAGCGCAAACCGGGGAGCTGGAAACACCATATATTTT.

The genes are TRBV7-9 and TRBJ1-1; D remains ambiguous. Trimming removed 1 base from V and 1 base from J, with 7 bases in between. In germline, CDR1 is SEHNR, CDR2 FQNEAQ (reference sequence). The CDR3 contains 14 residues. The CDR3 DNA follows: TGTGCCAGCAGCTTAGTTAACGGGAACACTGAAGCTTTCTTT. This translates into CASSLVNGNTEAFF.

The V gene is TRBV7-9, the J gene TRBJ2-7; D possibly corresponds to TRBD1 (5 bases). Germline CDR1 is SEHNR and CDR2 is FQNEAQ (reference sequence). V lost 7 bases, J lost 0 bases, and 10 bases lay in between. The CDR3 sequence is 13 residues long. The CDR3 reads CASTLTGSYEQYF. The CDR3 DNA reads TGTGCCAGCACCCTTACAGGCTCCTACGAGCAGTACTTC. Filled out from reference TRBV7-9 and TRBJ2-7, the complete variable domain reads DTGVSQNPRHKITKRGQNVTFRCDPISEHNRLYWYRQTLGQGPEFLTYFQNEAQLEKSRLLSDRFSAERPKGSFSTLEIQRTEQGDSAMYLCASTLTGSYEQYFGPGTRLTVT.

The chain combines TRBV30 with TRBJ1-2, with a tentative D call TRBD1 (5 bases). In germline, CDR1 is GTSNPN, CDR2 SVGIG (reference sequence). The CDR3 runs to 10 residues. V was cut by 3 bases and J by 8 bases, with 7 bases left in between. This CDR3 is CAWSKGGYTF. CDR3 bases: TGTGCCTGGAGCAAGGGGGGCTACACCTTC.